These 13 T cell receptor beta chains were sequenced from one sample in a study of OX40 agonist ivuxolimab in advanced cancers. TCRdb keeps only in-frame clones here, not all; method: immunoSEQ multiplex PCR. This sample has about 26,000 clones, with 70% to 80% found just once. This specimen was CD4+ or CD8+ T cells sorted from blood, taken in a trial of the OX40 agonist ivuxolimab. These receptors all stem from an adult with an advanced solid tumor such as melanoma, head and neck, liver or kidney cancer.

This clone occurred once. This chain links TRBV4-1 with TRBJ2-2; the match to TRBD2 covers 9 bases. Unmatched junction bases numbered 3, after V lost 4 bases and J lost 0 bases. The CDR3 is made up of 16 amino acids. Germline V gives CDR1 MGHRA, CDR2 YSYEKL. CDR3 nucleotides: TGCGCCAGCAGCCCGCTAGCGGGGACGAACACCGGGGAGCTGTTTTTT. Protein sequence: CASSPLAGTNTGELFF.

This clone was seen repeatedly, ten times or more. This chain links TRBV13 with TRBJ2-7, with no clear D. The CDR3 has 15 amino acids. Between the trimmed V and J ends, which lost 5 bases and 2 bases, there was a span of 16 bases. Germline CDR1 is PRHDT and CDR2 is FYEKMQ (reference sequence). The CDR3: CASSPPFAETYEQYF. Here the CDR3 DNA reads TGTGCCAGCAGCCCCCCGTTTGCGGAAACCTACGAGCAGTACTTC.

This clone rates as medium-sized. This specimen includes other DNA sequences encoding the same CDR3. The chain uses TRBV9 and TRBJ2-3, with D perhaps matching TRBD2 (6 bases). This CDR3 region has 15 residues. Germline loops: CDR1 SGDLS, CDR2 YYNGEE. Trimming stripped 0 bases from V and 2 bases from J, with 10 bases between. The CDR3 protein is CASSVEGGDTDTQYF. CDR3 in DNA: TGTGCCAGCAGCGTAGAAGGAGGGGACACAGATACGCAGTATTTT.

Concerning this clone itself: Other DNA sequences in this sample translate to the same CDR3. This sequence joins TRBV4-1 and TRBJ1-1; 8 bases fit TRBD1. Germline-derived CDR1 and CDR2 are MGHRA and YSYEKL. The CDR3 has 16 amino acids. V was pared by 2 bases and J by 14 bases, with 19 bases of the junction left unmatched. The CDR3 DNA reads TGCGCCAGCAGCCAAAGCCAGGGGGCCAGCAACGGCTGGGCCTTCTTT. Protein: CASSQSQGASNGWAFF.

This chain connects TRBV7-9 to TRBJ2-5; 11 bases are shared with TRBD2. The germline V gene encodes CDR1 SEHNR and CDR2 FQNEAQ (reference sequence). V trimming: 5 bases; J trimming: 5 bases; junction bases outside the gene matches: 7. CDR3 length: 15 residues. CDR3 DNA: TGTGCCAGCAGCCCGGTAGCGGGGGGGTTGGAGACCCAGTACTTC. The encoded protein is CASSPVAGGLETQYF. Full variable domain (missing parts from reference TRBV7-9 and TRBJ2-5): DTGVSQNPRHKITKRGQNVTFRCDPISEHNRLYWYRQTLGQGPEFLTYFQNEAQLEKSRLLSDRFSAERPKGSFSTLEIQRTEQGDSAMYLCASSPVAGGLETQYFGPGTRLLVL.

This clone appeared a few times. The gene calls are TRBV6-5 and TRBJ1-2; 7 bases map to TRBD1. The CDR3 totals 12 residues. J lost 7 bases, V lost 9 bases, and 8 bases had no gene match. The V gene's germline CDR1 is MNHEY and CDR2 SVGAGI. CDR3 DNA sequence: TGTGCCAGTACGGACGACAGGGTTGGCTACACCTTC. Translating gives CASTDDRVGYTF.

The gene calls are TRBV10-3 and TRBJ2-3, with 8 bases lining up with TRBD2. Germline CDR1 reads ENHRY; CDR2 reads SYGVKD. This CDR3 contains 15 residues. V was pared by 7 bases and J by 2 bases, with 8 bases of the junction left unmatched. The DNA for the CDR3 is TGTGCCATCATTAAGACTAGCGCGTACACAGATACGCAGTATTTT. It yields the protein CAIIKTSAYTDTQYF.

The chain combines TRBV5-1 with TRBJ1-5, with 7 bases lining up with TRBD1. CDR3 length equals 16 residues. Trimming cost V 4 bases and J 4 bases; bases outside gene matches: 11. Germline CDR1 and CDR2: SGHRS and YFSETQ. CDR3 sequence reads: CASSPAGGEPNQPQHF. Here the CDR3 DNA reads TGCGCCAGCAGCCCCGCAGGGGGGGAGCCAAATCAGCCCCAGCATTTT.

The V call is TRBV6-1, the J call TRBJ2-5, with D unresolved. Germline-derived CDR1 and CDR2 are MNHNS and SASEGT. V lost 2 bases and J lost 0, with 7 bases in between. The CDR3 runs 14 residues. DNA of the CDR3: TGTGCCAGCAGTGAATTGGGCTACCAAGAGACCCAGTACTTC. It is translated as CASSELGYQETQYF.

The chain combines TRBV5-1 with TRBJ1-1; D uncertain. CDR3 length: 14 amino acids. Germline lookup yields CDR1 SGHRS and CDR2 YFSETQ. Trimming left V 1 base short and J 5 bases short, with 12 bases between. The CDR3, as DNA: TGCGCCAGCAGCTTGCCAGGAGGTGGGACTGAAGCTTTCTTT. Translating gives CASSLPGGGTEAFF. The variable domain in full, with the rest retrieved from reference TRBV5-1 and TRBJ1-1, is KAGVTQTPRYLIKTRGQQVTLSCSPISGHRSVSWYQQTPGQGLQFLFEYFSETQRNKGNFPGRFSGRQFSNSRSEMNVSTLELGDSALYLCASSLPGGGTEAFFGQGTRLTVV.

The chain links TRBV9 to TRBJ2-1; D gene unclear. CDR3 length: 14 amino acids. The V and J ends lost 0 bases and 3 bases respectively, with 7 bases between them. Germline lookup yields CDR1 SGDLS and CDR2 YYNGEE. CDR3 residues: CASSVGADYNEQFF. The CDR3, as DNA: TGTGCCAGCAGCGTAGGAGCAGACTACAATGAGCAGTTCTTC. Variable domain in full (rest from reference TRBV9 and TRBJ2-1): DSGVTQTPKHLITATGQRVTLRCSPRSGDLSVYWYQQSLDQGLQFLIQYYNGEERAKGNILERFSAQQFPDLHSELNLSSLELGDSALYFCASSVGADYNEQFFGPGTRLTVL.

This clone was observed a handful of times. The gene calls are TRBV4-1 and TRBJ2-4, with 8 positions matching TRBD2. Trimming at V came to 5 bases and at J to 1 base, leaving 4 bases not matched to a gene. The CDR3 sequence is 15 residues long. In germline, CDR1 is MGHRA, CDR2 YSYEKL. CDR3 bases: TGCGCCAGCAGCGACCCGGGGGGGGCCAAAAACATTCAGTACTTC. Its translation is CASSDPGGAKNIQYF.

The V and J genes are TRBV13 and TRBJ2-7, with a possible D match to TRBD1 (6 bases). The CDR3 has 15 residues. V was trimmed by 4 bases and J by 6 bases, leaving 19 bases between them. CDR1 PRHDT and CDR2 FYEKMQ come from the germline V gene (reference sequence). The CDR3 is CASSSPGHEVSEQYF. The CDR3 nucleotides are TGTGCCAGCAGCTCACCGGGACATGAAGTCTCCGAGCAGTACTTC. The full variable domain, with the rest looked up from reference TRBV13 and TRBJ2-7, is AAGVIQSPRHLIKEKRETATLKCYPIPRHDTVYWYQQGPGQDPQFLISFYEKMQSDKGSIPDRFSAQQFSDYHSELNMSSLELGDSALYFCASSSPGHEVSEQYFGPGTRLTVT.